This T cell receptor (beta chain) was captured by sequencing in a study of PD-L1 blockade in urothelial cancer. About the study: A median blood sample held approximately 150,000 T cells and approximately 84,000 unique TCRs.

V was pared by 4 bases and J by 3 bases, with 4 bases of the junction left unmatched. This CDR3 region has 15 residues. Germline V gives CDR1 LNHDA, CDR2 SQIVND (reference sequence). Assay used: immunoSEQ multiplex PCR; TCRdb lists only in-frame clones, some missing. Among some 50,000 clones, around 88% were seen once, and the ten largest hold under 15%. Sample time point: pretreatment peripheral blood. Each patient supplied 1 to 8 pretreatment and on-treatment samples. This clone appeared a single time. The sequencing here drew on PBMCs, taken around atezolizumab (anti-PD-L1) treatment. J is TRBJ1-4 and V is TRBV19; 8 nucleotides match TRBD1. This sequence was found in a woman aged 60-75 years with urothelial cancer. This CDR3 is CASSRGQAANEKLFF. CDR3 in DNA: TGTGCCAGTAGTAGGGGACAGGCGGCTAATGAAAAACTGTTTTTT.